This TCR beta chain is from a study of OX40 agonist ivuxolimab in advanced cancers. The data were produced by immunoSEQ multiplex PCR, yet TCRdb's version contains in-frame clones alone and is incomplete. This table holds approximately 33,000 clones, approximately 89% found once. Of note for this clone: One end of the junction fails to match germline, which may point to a read error.

Germline V CDR1 and CDR2: MGHRA, YSYEKL. The CDR3 is 14 amino acids. The specimen comprised CD4+ or CD8+ T cells sorted from blood, sampled in a trial of the OX40 agonist ivuxolimab. J is TRBJ1-2 and V is TRBV4-1; D unclear. This sequence was found in an adult with an advanced solid tumor such as melanoma, head and neck, liver or kidney cancer. The CDR3 sequence is CASSQDMVRRGYAF. CDR3 nucleotide sequence: TGCGCCAGCAGCCAAGATATGGTCAGGCGAGGCTACGCCTTC.